Each of the 21 T cell receptor beta chains below was sequenced from the same sample in a study of response to subunit inactivated influenza vaccine. TCRdb ran MiXCR on the RT-PCR reads and lists one entry per CDR3 protein. The sample comprises some 200,000 distinct CDR3 sequences, approximately 12% of which are singletons, and about 29% rests with the top ten. These records were also assigned to another study, of T cells expressing NK-cell markers. That work contributes: As the method of synthesis, 5'RACE template switching with UMIs yielded TCR beta cDNA.

The input for sequencing was CD8+ T cells sorted from PBMCs, taken 11 to 12 days after vaccination. These receptor sequences come from a man between 45 and 60 years old who received an inactivated influenza vaccine.

This clonotype was seen at least ten times. This chain links TRBV12-3 or TRBV12-4 with TRBJ2-1; 14 bases are a match to TRBD2. The ends lost 5 bases at V and 10 bases at J; junction bases unmatched: 7. The CDR3 totals 15 residues. The CDR3, as DNA: TGTGCCAGCAGTCCTAGGGGACTAGCGGGAGTGGAGCAGTTCTTC. Residues: CASSPRGLAGVEQFF.

The chain carries TRBV12-3 or TRBV12-4 and TRBJ2-7, with TRBD1 matching over 9 bases. CDR3 length: 17 amino acids. Germline trimming cut 5 bases from V and 6 bases from J; bases unmatched to any gene: 17. The chain's CDR3 is CASSGARTGDRVGEQYF. The CDR3 DNA sequence: TGTGCCAGCAGTGGCGCACGAACCGGGGACAGGGTGGGCGAGCAGTACTTC.

Ten or more counts support this clonotype. The rearrangement uses TRBV29-1 and TRBJ2-3; D may be TRBD2 (6 bases). Germline V gene sequence: CDR1 SQVTM, CDR2 ANQGSEA. V gave up 6 bases and J gave up 4 bases, with 14 bases separating them. There are 13 residues in the CDR3. The CDR3 protein is CSVEGSDSDTQYF. The CDR3 DNA reads TGCAGCGTGGAGGGGTCAGATTCAGATACGCAGTATTTT.

The chain links TRBV19 to TRBJ2-7; D not resolved. Deletions cut 9 bases from V and 3 bases from J, with 6 bases between. The CDR3 covers 10 residues. In germline, CDR1 is LNHDA, CDR2 SQIVND (reference sequence). The CDR3 sequence: CARGYYEQYF. The CDR3 DNA reads as TGTGCCAGGGGGTACTACGAGCAGTACTTC.

The chain links TRBV4-1 to TRBJ2-5; D may correspond to TRBD1 or TRBD2 (6 bases each). The germline V gene encodes CDR1 MGHRA and CDR2 YSYEKL. The ends were cut back, 1 base at V and 5 bases at J, with 14 bases in the middle. This CDR3 is 15 amino acids long. CDR3 sequence: CASSQGWGARETQYF. The DNA of the CDR3 is TGCGCCAGCAGCCAAGGGTGGGGGGCGCGTGAGACCCAGTACTTC.

The chain joins TRBV7-6 to TRBJ2-2; D gene ambiguous. The germline V and J ends were trimmed by 3 bases and 6 bases, with 8 bases remaining between them. The CDR3 is made up of 13 amino acids. From germline, CDR1 is SGHVS and CDR2 FNYEAQ. The CDR3 sequence: CASSFGGAGELFF. CDR3 in DNA: TGTGCCAGCAGCTTCGGCGGCGCCGGGGAGCTGTTTTTT.

At least ten counts were recorded for this clonotype. J is TRBJ2-7 and V is TRBV4-2; D not resolved. The germline V gene has CDR1 LGHNA and CDR2 YNFKEQ. The CDR3 has 14 amino acids. Trimming shortened V by 1 base and J by 1 base, and 8 bases separated the two germline ends. In DNA form, the CDR3 reads TGTGCCAGCAGCCAAGGCCCTGGGTCCTACGAGCAGTACTTC. Translated: CASSQGPGSYEQYF.

This clonotype occurred many times. The V and J genes are TRBV12-3 or TRBV12-4 and TRBJ1-2; D uncertain. The ends were cut back, 7 bases at V and 3 bases at J, with 15 bases in the middle. CDR3 length equals 14 residues. The CDR3 spells CASTRSGAYYGYTF. In DNA form, the CDR3 reads TGTGCCAGCACCCGGTCTGGAGCATACTATGGCTACACCTTC.

This clonotype was counted a few times. The chain joins TRBV12-3 or TRBV12-4 to TRBJ2-3; 14 bases fit TRBD2. The CDR3 consists of 20 residues. The junction had 17 bases not matched to a gene; V was cut back by 6 bases and J by 3 bases. The CDR3 spells CASSPGTSGRMESGTDTQYF. The CDR3 region has the DNA TGTGCCAGCAGCCCGGGGACTAGCGGGAGAATGGAGTCGGGAACAGATACGCAGTATTTT.

This clonotype has just a few counts. This chain uses TRBV5-8 with TRBJ2-7, with TRBD1 matching 11 bases. Germline CDR1 SGHTS, CDR2 YDEGEE. V lost 3 bases to trimming and J lost 1 base; unmatched junction nucleotides: 3. The CDR3 spans 15 residues. CDR3 in DNA: TGTGCCAGCAGCTCTGGGACAGGGGGTTCCTACGAGCAGTACTTC. It specifies CASSSGTGGSYEQYF.

This clonotype was detected once. The chain couples TRBV15 to TRBJ2-7; a weak D match, TRBD1 (6 bases). V lost 1 base, J lost 7 bases, and 14 bases lay in between. This CDR3 region has 14 residues. CDR1 and CDR2 (germline): LNHNV, YYDKDF (reference sequence). The CDR3 region is CATSRGIAGVEQYF. DNA for the CDR3: TGTGCCACCAGCAGAGGAATAGCAGGGGTAGAGCAGTACTTC. Combining the CDR3 with reference TRBV15 and TRBJ2-7 gives the whole variable domain DAMVIQNPRYQVTQFGKPVTLSCSQTLNHNVMYWYQQKSSQAPKLLFHYYDKDFNNEADTPDNFQSRRPNTSFCFLDIRSPGLGDTAMYLCATSRGIAGVEQYFGPGTRLTVT.

This clonotype was detected ten times or more. The J gene is TRBJ1-6, the V gene TRBV28; D ambiguous. From germline, CDR1 is MDHEN and CDR2 SYDVKM. Trimming stripped 11 bases from V and 5 bases from J, with 10 bases between. The CDR3 covers 12 residues. CDR3 amino acids: CAGNGHNSPLHF. The CDR3 DNA reads TGTGCCGGCAACGGCCATAATTCACCCCTCCACTTT.

This clonotype has a handful of counts. V usage is TRBV6-2 or TRBV6-3 and J usage is TRBJ1-2, with D hard to call. V was pared by 6 bases and J by 7 bases, with 24 bases between. Germline CDR1 MNHEY, CDR2 SVGEGT. This CDR3 has 16 residues. CDR3 DNA sequence: TGTGCCAGCAGCGCCCCAAGGCCGGGTGGCAGGAGTGGCTACACCTTC. The encoded protein is CASSAPRPGGRSGYTF.

This chain joins TRBV4-2 and TRBJ1-1; 10 nucleotides match TRBD1. Losses at the gene ends were 6 bases for V and 4 bases for J; bases not matched to a gene: 11. The CDR3 is made up of 16 amino acids. CDR1 is LGHNA and CDR2 is YNFKEQ in the germline V gene. This CDR3 is CASRLGTGDGGTEAFF. CDR3 sequence (DNA): TGTGCCAGCAGACTCGGGACAGGGGACGGGGGCACTGAAGCTTTCTTT.

This clonotype appeared a few times. The genes are TRBV29-1 and TRBJ2-7; TRBD2 aligns across 7 bases. V dropped 0 bases and J dropped 6; count of bases not matched to a gene: 11. Per germline, CDR1 SQVTM and CDR2 ANQGSEA. This CDR3 region has 15 residues. In DNA, the CDR3 is TGCAGCGTTGAAGACGGGACGGGAGGAAGCGGCGAGCAGTACTTC. Protein sequence: CSVEDGTGGSGEQYF.

This clonotype appeared a few times. This rearrangement joins TRBV29-1 to TRBJ2-3; 7 bases are shared with TRBD1. This CDR3 has 15 amino acids. Germline trimming cut 2 bases from V and 3 bases from J; bases unmatched to any gene: 8. Germline CDR1 is SQVTM and CDR2 is ANQGSEA. The CDR3: CSVELRGHGTDTQYF. In DNA, the CDR3 is TGCAGCGTTGAACTGAGGGGGCACGGAACAGATACGCAGTATTTT.

The chain links TRBV29-1 to TRBJ2-5; TRBD1 matches 7 bases. After removal of 0 bases from V and 4 bases from J, the junction contained 8 bases not matched to a gene. CDR1 is SQVTM and CDR2 is ANQGSEA in the germline V gene. The CDR3 runs to 15 residues. The CDR3 nucleotides read TGCAGCGTTGAAGAAGACAGGGTGTGGACAGAGACCCAGTACTTC. Encoded protein: CSVEEDRVWTETQYF.

In its sample, this clonotype was seen a few times. The chain links TRBV2 to TRBJ2-1; TRBD1 is a possible D gene (6 bases). Trimming removed 11 bases at V and 3 bases at J, with 11 bases between. Germline V gives CDR1 SNHLY, CDR2 FYNNEI. The CDR3 contains 12 residues. The CDR3 spells CAARDNYNEQFF. DNA of the CDR3: TGTGCCGCCCGGGACAACTACAATGAGCAGTTCTTC.

The table lists this clonotype with many counts. The rearrangement uses TRBV6-1 and TRBJ2-7; either TRBD1 or TRBD2 may fit D (5 bases each). The CDR3 is 14 residues long. The V gene lost 0 bases and the J gene lost 7 bases, with 13 bases spanning the gap. The germline gives CDR1 MNHNS, CDR2 SASEGT. The CDR3: CASSEAPGQAEQYF. CDR3 coding DNA: TGTGCCAGCAGTGAAGCGCCGGGGCAGGCTGAGCAGTACTTC.

V usage is TRBV12-3 or TRBV12-4 and J usage is TRBJ2-1; 7 positions match TRBD2. The CDR3 length is 15 residues. V was pared by 5 bases and J by 2 bases, with 6 bases of the junction left unmatched. The CDR3 coding sequence is TGTGCCAGCAGTGGCGCTAGCGGCCCCTACAATGAGCAGTTCTTC. Translated: CASSGASGPYNEQFF.

This clonotype was detected only a few times. The genes are TRBV7-9 and TRBJ2-7; 11 bases align to TRBD1. This CDR3 comprises 13 residues. The V segment lost 3 bases and the J segment 6 bases; nucleotides outside the gene matches: 1. CDR1 is SEHNR, CDR2 FQNEAQ, per germline (reference sequence). The CDR3 bases are TGTGCCAGCAGCTTCGGGACAGGGGGCGAGCAGTACTTC. Its translation: CASSFGTGGEQYF. The full variable domain, its missing parts supplied by reference TRBV7-9 and TRBJ2-7, is DTGVSQNPRHKITKRGQNVTFRCDPISEHNRLYWYRQTLGQGPEFLTYFQNEAQLEKSRLLSDRFSAERPKGSFSTLEIQRTEQGDSAMYLCASSFGTGGEQYFGPGTRLTVT.